This T cell receptor (beta chain) was found in a study of OX40 agonist ivuxolimab in advanced cancers. The overall study: Patients got intravenous ivuxolimab at 0.01 to 10 mg/kg every 2 weeks.

Study outcomes and limitations: Normalized expansion of T-cell clones was also low for some nonresponders. The study found that CD8+ T cells averaged more expanded clones than CD4+.

Autoimmune disease history or systemic immunosuppression disqualified patients. CDR1 is SGHTA and CDR2 is FQGNSA in the germline V gene. The CDR3 runs 14 residues. Trimming shortened V by 2 bases and J by 5 bases, and 13 bases separated the two germline ends. This clone was detected once. As yet, its antigen is unknown. Sequencing used immunoSEQ multiplex PCR; TCRdb keeps in-frame clones, though not all of them. The table shows about 80,000 clones, with about 90% occurring only once. The genes are TRBV7-2 and TRBJ2-7; D ambiguous. The TCR was taken from an adult with an advanced solid tumor such as melanoma, head and neck, liver or kidney cancer. The sample consisted of CD4+ or CD8+ T cells sorted from blood, taken in a trial of the OX40 agonist ivuxolimab. For the CDR3, the DNA is TGTGCCAGCAGCTTAAGTCTCGGGCCACACGAGCAGTACTTC. Amino acid sequence: CASSLSLGPHEQYF. Using reference TRBV7-2 and TRBJ2-7 for the parts outside the CDR3, the full variable domain is GAGVSQSPSNKVTEKGKDVELRCDPISGHTALYWYRQSLGQGLEFLIYFQGNSAPDKSGLPSDRFSAERTGGSVSTLTIQRTQQEDSAVYLCASSLSLGPHEQYFGPGTRLTVT.